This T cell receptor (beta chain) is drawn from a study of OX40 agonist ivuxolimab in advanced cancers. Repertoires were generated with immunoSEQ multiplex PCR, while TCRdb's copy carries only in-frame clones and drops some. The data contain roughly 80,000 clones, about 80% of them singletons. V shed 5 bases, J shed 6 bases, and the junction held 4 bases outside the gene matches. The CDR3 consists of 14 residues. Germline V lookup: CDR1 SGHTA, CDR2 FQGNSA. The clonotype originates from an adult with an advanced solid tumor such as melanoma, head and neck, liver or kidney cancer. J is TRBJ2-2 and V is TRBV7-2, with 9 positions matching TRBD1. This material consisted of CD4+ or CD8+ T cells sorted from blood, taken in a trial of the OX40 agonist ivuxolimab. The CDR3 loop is CASSRGQGSGELFF. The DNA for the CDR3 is TGTGCCAGCAGCCGGGGACAGGGCTCCGGGGAGCTGTTTTTT.